This T cell receptor (beta chain) was captured by sequencing in a study of blood T cell repertoires in COVID-19. Looking at the study overall: Samples of COVID-19 (acute and convalescent) were obtained from the United States, Italy and Spain. Sample material is recorded as cDNA or gDNA derived from T cells, B-cell-depleted T cells, or PBMCs.

Original methodology: Counts of nucleated cells, estimated from reference gene primer amplification, were obtained. Generated by immunoSEQ multiplex PCR, the TCRdb table keeps only in-frame clones and is missing some. Clone size and the V and J calls come from that table; the DNA yielded D and trimming. The sample contains 95,000 to 120,000 clones, around 86% of which appear only once. This clone has a handful of counts. The V gene end was trimmed by 10 bases and the J gene end by 5 bases; junction bases not matched to a gene: 8. There are 13 residues in the CDR3. Germline loops: CDR1 ENHRY, CDR2 SYGVKD.

The chain links TRBV10-3 to TRBJ1-3, with 7 nucleotides matching TRBD1. This receptor was identified in a woman aged 70 to 79 with acute or convalescent COVID-19. Source material: peripheral blood. CDR3 in DNA: TGTGCCAACCGGGACAGTTCCCGAAACACCATATATTTT. Protein product: CANRDSSRNTIYF.